The T cell receptor beta chain described here comes from a study of blood T cell repertoires in COVID-19. Study background: PBMCs, B-cell-depleted T cells, or T cells provided the cDNA or gDNA that made up the material.

Authors' processing steps: Reference gene primer amplification gave estimated nucleated cell counts. Clones were sequenced by immunoSEQ multiplex PCR, and TCRdb holds only the in-frame ones, with some missing. The D gene and trimming were derived from the DNA, and the V and J assignments and clone size from that table. The sample records some 270,000 clones, 70% to 90% being singletons. The recovered donors of Cohort 3 showed two negative PCRs, clearance, or symptom resolution. CDR1 and CDR2 (germline): SGHRS, YFSETQ. Trimming shortened V by 5 bases and J by 5 bases, and 13 bases separated the two germline ends. The CDR3 consists of 14 residues.

The chain couples TRBV5-1 to TRBJ1-4; tentatively, D is TRBD1 (5 bases). The clonotype comes from a woman in her 30s who had recovered from COVID-19. Sequencing used PBMCs or T cells enriched from blood (not recorded which). CDR3 sequence (DNA): TGCGCCAGCAGGGGGGGACCGGCAAATGAAAAACTGTTTTTT. It codes for CASRGGPANEKLFF.